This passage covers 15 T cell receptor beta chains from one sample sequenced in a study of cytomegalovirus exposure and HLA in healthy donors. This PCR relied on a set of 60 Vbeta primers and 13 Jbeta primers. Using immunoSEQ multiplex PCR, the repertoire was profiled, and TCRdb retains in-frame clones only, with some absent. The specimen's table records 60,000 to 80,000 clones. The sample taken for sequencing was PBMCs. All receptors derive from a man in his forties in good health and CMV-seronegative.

The DNA for the CDR3 is TGTGCCAGCTCACCGGGGACAGGGACGGTATACGAGCAGTACTTC. Amino acids: CASSPGTGTVYEQYF. This chain uses TRBV18 with TRBJ2-7; 9 bases align to TRBD1. The J segment lost 4 bases and the V segment lost 3 bases, leaving 7 bases of the junction unmatched. The CDR3 extends over 15 amino acids. Germline lookup yields CDR1 KGHSH and CDR2 LQKENI.

CDR3 protein: CASSLGGQGVTEAFF. In nucleotides, the CDR3 is TGCGCCAGCAGCTTGGGGGGACAGGGAGTCACTGAAGCTTTCTTT. This chain uses TRBV5-1 with TRBJ1-1; 9 bases are shared with TRBD1. The V segment lost 0 bases and the J segment 4 bases; nucleotides outside the gene matches: 4. In germline, CDR1 is SGHRS, CDR2 YFSETQ. This CDR3 has 15 residues.

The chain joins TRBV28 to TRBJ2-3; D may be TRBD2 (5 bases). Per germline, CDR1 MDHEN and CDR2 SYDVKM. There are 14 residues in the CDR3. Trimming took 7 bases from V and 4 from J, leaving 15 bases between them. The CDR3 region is CASTQEAEPDTQYF. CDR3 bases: TGTGCCAGCACCCAGGAGGCAGAGCCAGATACGCAGTATTTT.

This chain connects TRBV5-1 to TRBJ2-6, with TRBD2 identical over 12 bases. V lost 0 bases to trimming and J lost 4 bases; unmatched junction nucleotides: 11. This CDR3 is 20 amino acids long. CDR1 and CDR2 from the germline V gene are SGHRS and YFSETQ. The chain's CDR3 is CASSLAGPSGGAAGANVLTF. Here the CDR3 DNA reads TGCGCCAGCAGCTTGGCCGGGCCTAGCGGGGGGGCTGCGGGGGCCAACGTCCTGACTTTC.

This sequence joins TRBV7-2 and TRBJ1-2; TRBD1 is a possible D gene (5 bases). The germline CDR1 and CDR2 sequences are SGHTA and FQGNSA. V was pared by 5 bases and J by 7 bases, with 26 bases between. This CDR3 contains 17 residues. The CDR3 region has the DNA TGTGCCAGCAGCCCCTTGGGCGGGGCAGGGCTATATCTTGGCTACACCTTC. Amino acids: CASSPLGGAGLYLGYTF. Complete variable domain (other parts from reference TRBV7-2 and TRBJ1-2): GAGVSQSPSNKVTEKGKDVELRCDPISGHTALYWYRQSLGQGLEFLIYFQGNSAPDKSGLPSDRFSAERTGGSVSTLTIQRTQQEDSAVYLCASSPLGGAGLYLGYTFGSGTRLTVV.

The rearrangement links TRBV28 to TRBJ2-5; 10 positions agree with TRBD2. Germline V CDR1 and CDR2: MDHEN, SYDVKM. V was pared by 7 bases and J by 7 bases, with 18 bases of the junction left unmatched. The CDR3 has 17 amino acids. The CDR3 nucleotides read TGTGCCAGCACTAAGCTAAGCGGGAGGGCCAGTTCAGCGACCCAGTACTTC. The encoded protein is CASTKLSGRASSATQYF.

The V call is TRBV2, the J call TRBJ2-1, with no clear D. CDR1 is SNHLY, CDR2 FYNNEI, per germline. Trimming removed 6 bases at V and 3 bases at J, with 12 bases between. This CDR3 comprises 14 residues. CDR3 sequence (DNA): TGTGCCAGCAGGGATGACCTAGACTACAATGAGCAGTTCTTC. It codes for CASRDDLDYNEQFF.

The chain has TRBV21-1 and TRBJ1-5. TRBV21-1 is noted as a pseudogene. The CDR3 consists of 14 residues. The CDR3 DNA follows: TGTGCCAGCAGCGGGGGGGCAGATGTTCAGCCCCAGCATTTT. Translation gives CASSGGADVQPQHF.

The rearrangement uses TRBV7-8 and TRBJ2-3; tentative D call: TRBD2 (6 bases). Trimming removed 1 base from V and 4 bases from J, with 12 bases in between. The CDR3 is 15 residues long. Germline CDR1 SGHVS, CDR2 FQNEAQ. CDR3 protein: CASSLVGGFADTQYF. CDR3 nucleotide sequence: TGTGCCAGCAGCTTAGTGGGGGGTTTTGCAGATACGCAGTATTTT.

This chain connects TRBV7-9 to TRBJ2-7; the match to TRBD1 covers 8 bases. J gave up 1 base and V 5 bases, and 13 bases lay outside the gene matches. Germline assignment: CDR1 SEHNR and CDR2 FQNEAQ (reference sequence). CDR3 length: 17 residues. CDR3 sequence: CASSVDPGQGYSYEQYF. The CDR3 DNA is TGTGCCAGCAGCGTAGATCCAGGACAGGGCTATTCCTACGAGCAGTACTTC.

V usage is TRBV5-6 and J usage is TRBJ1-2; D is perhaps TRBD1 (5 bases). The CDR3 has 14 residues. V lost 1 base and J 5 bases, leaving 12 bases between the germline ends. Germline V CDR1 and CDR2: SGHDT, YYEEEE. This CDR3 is CASSLQGLLYGYTF. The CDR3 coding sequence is TGTGCCAGCAGCTTGCAGGGTTTACTTTATGGCTACACCTTC.

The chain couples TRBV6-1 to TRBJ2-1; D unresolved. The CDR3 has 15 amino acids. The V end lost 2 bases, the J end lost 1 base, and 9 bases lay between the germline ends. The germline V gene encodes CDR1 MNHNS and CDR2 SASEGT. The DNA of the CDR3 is TGTGCCAGCAGTGAAATATTAGCTTCCTACAATGAGCAGTTCTTC. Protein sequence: CASSEILASYNEQFF.

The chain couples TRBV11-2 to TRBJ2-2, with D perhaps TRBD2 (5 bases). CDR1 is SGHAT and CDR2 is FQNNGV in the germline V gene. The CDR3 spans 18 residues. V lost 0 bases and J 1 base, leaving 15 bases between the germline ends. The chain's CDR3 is CASSLDPGSPRNTGELFF. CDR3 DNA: TGTGCCAGCAGCTTAGATCCGGGGAGCCCTCGGAACACCGGGGAGCTGTTTTTT.

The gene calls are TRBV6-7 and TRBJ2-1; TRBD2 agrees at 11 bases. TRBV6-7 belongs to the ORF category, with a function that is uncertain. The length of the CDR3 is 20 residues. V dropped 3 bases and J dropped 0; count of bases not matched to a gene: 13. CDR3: CASSYLKLAGGPSSYNEQFF. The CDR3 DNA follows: TGTGCCAGCAGTTATCTCAAATTAGCGGGGGGGCCGAGCTCCTACAATGAGCAGTTCTTC.

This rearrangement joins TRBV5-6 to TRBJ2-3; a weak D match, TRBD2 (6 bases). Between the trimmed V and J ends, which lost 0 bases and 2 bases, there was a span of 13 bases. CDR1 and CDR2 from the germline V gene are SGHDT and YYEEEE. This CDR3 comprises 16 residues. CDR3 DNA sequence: TGTGCCAGCAGCTTGGTTGATCTAGCGAACACAGATACGCAGTATTTT. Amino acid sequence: CASSLVDLANTDTQYF.